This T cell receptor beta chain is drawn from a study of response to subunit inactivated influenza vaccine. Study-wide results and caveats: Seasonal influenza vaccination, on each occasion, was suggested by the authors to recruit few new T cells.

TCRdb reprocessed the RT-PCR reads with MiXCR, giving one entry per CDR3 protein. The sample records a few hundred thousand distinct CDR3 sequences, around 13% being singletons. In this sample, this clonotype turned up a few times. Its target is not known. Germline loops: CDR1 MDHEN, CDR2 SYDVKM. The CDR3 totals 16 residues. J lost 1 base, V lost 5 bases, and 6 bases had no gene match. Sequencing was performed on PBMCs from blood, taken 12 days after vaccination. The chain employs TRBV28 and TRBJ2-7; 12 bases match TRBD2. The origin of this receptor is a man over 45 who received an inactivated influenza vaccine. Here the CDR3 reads CASSGLAGTISYEQYF. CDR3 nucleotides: TGTGCCAGCAGTGGACTAGCGGGAACAATTTCCTACGAGCAGTACTTC.